The rows below give T cell receptor beta chains drawn from one sample of a study of T cell repertoires in cytomegalovirus infection. No antigen has been identified for these receptors. TCRdb processed the reads anew with MiXCR; each CDR3 protein has one entry. The sample contains tens of thousands of distinct CDR3 sequences, 25% to 30% of which appear only once. The material was CD8+ T cells from cultured PBMCs, obtained from culture after CMV antigen stimulation. The receptors shown here come from a human donor in good health (CMV status not recorded). Some clones in this sample may be carry-over from other donors' samples. The CDR3 runs from the conserved cysteine through the conserved F or W. Fields, in order: V gene, J gene, clone size, D gene, CDR3 DNA, CDR3 protein. A D gene is named only where the DNA matches it firmly. Only part of the rows carry a size: once, few, many, or a class if the clone is expanded.

>TRBV5-4|TRBJ2-7|NA|NA
TGTGCCAGCAGAGGACTGAGCTCCTACGAGCAGTACTTC
CASRGLSSYEQYF
>TRBV12-3/TRBV12-4|TRBJ2-7|NA|NA
TGTGCCAGCACCCTTGGGGACCACTCCTACGAGCAGTACTTC
CASTLGDHSYEQYF
>TRBV7-2|TRBJ1-5|many|NA
TGTGCCAGTAGGGCCTCCTTATCCAGGCAGCCCCAGCATTTT
CASRASLSRQPQHF
>TRBV15|TRBJ2-7|NA|TRBD1
TGTGCCACCAGCAGACAAGACAGGGGTGGTGCCTACGAGCAGTACTTC
CATSRQDRGGAYEQYF
>TRBV28|TRBJ2-3|NA|TRBD1
TGTGCCAGCAGTTTATTCCCCTATGGACAGGCCTCACACTGGGAAGATACGCAGTATTTT
CASSLFPYGQASHWEDTQYF
>TRBV27|TRBJ1-5|few|TRBD1
TGTGCCAGCCGGGGACAGATCAATCAGCCCCAGCATTTT
CASRGQINQPQHF
>TRBV25-1|TRBJ2-2|NA|NA
TGTGCCAGCAGCCCCGAAACGGAGGGGGTAACCGGGGAGCTGTTTTTT
CASSPETEGVTGELFF
>TRBV10-3|TRBJ2-7|NA|NA
TGTGCCATCAGTGACCGGGAGACGGACGAGCAGTACTTC
CAISDRETDEQYF
>TRBV20-1|TRBJ2-1|few|TRBD2
TGCAGTGCTAGAGAAATCGGGACTAGCCTCAATGAGCAGTTCTTC
CSAREIGTSLNEQFF
>TRBV5-4|TRBJ2-3|NA|NA
TGTGCCAGCAGCTTGAAGGGGGGCACAGATACGCAGTATTTT
CASSLKGGTDTQYF
>TRBV18|TRBJ2-1|few|TRBD1
TGTGCCAGCTCACCGGGACAGGAGTACAATGAGCAGTTCTTC
CASSPGQEYNEQFF
>TRBV11-2|TRBJ2-7|NA|NA
TGTGCCAGCAGCTCTGCCGGGAGCGCATCCTACGAGCAGTACTTC
CASSSAGSASYEQYF
>TRBV2|TRBJ2-7|many|NA
TGTGCCAGCAGTGAAGCGACGTACTACGAGCAGTACTTC
CASSEATYYEQYF
>TRBV20-1|TRBJ2-7|many|TRBD2
TGCAGTGCTAGAGATCGGCTTGTGACGGGAGGAAGGGACGAGCAGTACTTC
CSARDRLVTGGRDEQYF
>TRBV12-5|TRBJ1-4|few|NA
TGTGCTAGTGGTTTGGCACCCGGGGGGACTAATGAAAAACTGTTTTTT
CASGLAPGGTNEKLFF
>TRBV2|TRBJ2-7|many|TRBD2
TGTGCCAGCAAGCGGGAGGGGGCTACTTACGAGCAGTACTTC
CASKREGATYEQYF
>TRBV20-1|TRBJ2-1|NA|TRBD2
TGCAGTGCTAGAGCCCTACCTCCTGGACTAGCGGGTTCTTCCTACAATGAGCAGTTCTTC
CSARALPPGLAGSSYNEQFF
>TRBV4-1|TRBJ2-7|NA|NA
TGCGCCAGCAGCCACGTAACAGGGTCGCGCGAGCAGTACTTC
CASSHVTGSREQYF
>TRBV5-1|TRBJ2-5|few|TRBD1
TGCGCCAGCAGCTTGGGAGGTCGGGCAGGGGGCGGCGAGACCCAGTACTTC
CASSLGGRAGGGETQYF
>TRBV4-1|TRBJ1-6|NA|NA
TGCGCCAGCAGCCAAGAGGGGGTACCGGATAATTCACCCCTCCACTTT
CASSQEGVPDNSPLHF
>TRBV23-1|TRBJ2-7|NA|NA
TGCGCCAGCAGTCCGGAACTGGGCCACAGTAACCGTTACGAGCAGTACTTC
CASSPELGHSNRYEQYF
>TRBV11-2|TRBJ2-1|NA|NA
TGTGCCAGCAGAACACCGGCTCGCCTAATCTACAATGAGCAGTTCTTC
CASRTPARLIYNEQFF
>TRBV20-1|TRBJ2-5|NA|TRBD2
TGCAGTGCTCCCATAGCGGGAGAAGGAGAGACCCAGTACTTC
CSAPIAGEGETQYF
>TRBV5-4|TRBJ1-2|NA|TRBD1
TGTGCCAGCAGCTCGTTGGGCGAACACAGGGGTGATGACTATGGCTACACCTTC
CASSSLGEHRGDDYGYTF